This TCR beta chain was retrieved from a study of blood T cell repertoires in COVID-19. Study information: Sites in the United States, Italy and Spain provided acute and convalescent COVID-19 samples.

The length of the CDR3 is 17 residues. Germline V gene lookup returns CDR1 KGHSH and CDR2 LQKENI. V was clipped by 2 bases and J by 2 bases; unmatched bases: 8. This clone was detected a few times. Data came from immunoSEQ multiplex PCR; TCRdb stores just in-frame clones and leaves some out. The sample lists about 330,000 clones, approximately 90% seen once, with roughly a tenth in the top ten. The receptor comes from a man aged 30 to 45 with COVID-19, enrolled during active disease. The gene calls are TRBV18 and TRBJ1-5; 8 positions agree with TRBD1. The sequencing sample was made of peripheral blood. Here the CDR3 reads CASSPNPGGSGNQPQHF. In DNA, the CDR3 is TGTGCCAGCTCACCAAATCCAGGGGGCTCGGGCAATCAGCCCCAGCATTTT.